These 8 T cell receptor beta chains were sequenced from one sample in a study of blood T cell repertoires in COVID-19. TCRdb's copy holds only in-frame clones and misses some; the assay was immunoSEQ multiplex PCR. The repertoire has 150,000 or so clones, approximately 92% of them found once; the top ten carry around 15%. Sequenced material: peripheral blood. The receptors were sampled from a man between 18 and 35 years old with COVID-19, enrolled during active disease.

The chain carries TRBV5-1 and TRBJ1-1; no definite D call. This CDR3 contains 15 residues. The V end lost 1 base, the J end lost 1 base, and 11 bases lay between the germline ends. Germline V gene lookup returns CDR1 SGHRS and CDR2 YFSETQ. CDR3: CASSLLWEKNTEAFF. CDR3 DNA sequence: TGCGCCAGCAGCTTGTTATGGGAGAAGAACACTGAAGCTTTCTTT.

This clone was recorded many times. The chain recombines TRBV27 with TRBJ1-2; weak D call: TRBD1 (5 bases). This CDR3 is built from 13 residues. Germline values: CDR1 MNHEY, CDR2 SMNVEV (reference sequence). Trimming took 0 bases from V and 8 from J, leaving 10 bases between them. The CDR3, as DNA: TGTGCCAGCAGTTTATCAAGCAGGGCGGGCTACACCTTC. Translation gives CASSLSSRAGYTF.

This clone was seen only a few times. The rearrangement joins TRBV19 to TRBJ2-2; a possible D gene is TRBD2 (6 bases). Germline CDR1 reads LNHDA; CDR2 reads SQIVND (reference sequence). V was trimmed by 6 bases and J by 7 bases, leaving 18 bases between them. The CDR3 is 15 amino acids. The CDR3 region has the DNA TGTGCCAGTAGGATTATAGCGGAAGAGCACGGGGAGCTGTTTTTT. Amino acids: CASRIIAEEHGELFF.

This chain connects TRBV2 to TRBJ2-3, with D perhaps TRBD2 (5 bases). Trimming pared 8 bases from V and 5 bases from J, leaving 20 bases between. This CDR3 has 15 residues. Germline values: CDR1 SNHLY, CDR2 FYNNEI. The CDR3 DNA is TGTGCCAGCGTCCCAGAGGAGAGGGCGAGAGATACGCAGTATTTT. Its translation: CASVPEERARDTQYF.

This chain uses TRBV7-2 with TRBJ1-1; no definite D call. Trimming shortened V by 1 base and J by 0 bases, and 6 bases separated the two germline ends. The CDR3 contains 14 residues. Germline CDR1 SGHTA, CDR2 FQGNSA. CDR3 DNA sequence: TGTGCCAGCAGCTTAGTGGCACTGAACACTGAAGCTTTCTTT. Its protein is CASSLVALNTEAFF.

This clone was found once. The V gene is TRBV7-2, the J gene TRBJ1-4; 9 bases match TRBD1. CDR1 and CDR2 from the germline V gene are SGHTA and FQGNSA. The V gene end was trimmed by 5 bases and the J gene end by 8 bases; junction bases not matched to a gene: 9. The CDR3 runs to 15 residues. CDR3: CASSVLQGAREKLFF. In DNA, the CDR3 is TGTGCCAGCAGCGTACTACAGGGGGCTCGGGAAAAACTGTTTTTT.

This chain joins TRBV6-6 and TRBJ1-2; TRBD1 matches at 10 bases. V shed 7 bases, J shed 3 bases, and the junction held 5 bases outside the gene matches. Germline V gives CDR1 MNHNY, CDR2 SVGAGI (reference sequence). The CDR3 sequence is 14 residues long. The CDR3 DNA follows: TGTGCCAGCACCCAGACAGGGGGCGACTATGGCTACACCTTC. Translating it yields CASTQTGGDYGYTF.

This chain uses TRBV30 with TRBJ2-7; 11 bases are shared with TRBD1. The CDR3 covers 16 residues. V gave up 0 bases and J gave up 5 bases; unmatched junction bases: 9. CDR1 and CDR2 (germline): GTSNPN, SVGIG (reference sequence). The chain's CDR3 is CAWSVLRDRGFHEQYF. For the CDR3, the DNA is TGTGCCTGGAGTGTACTGAGGGACAGGGGGTTCCACGAGCAGTACTTC. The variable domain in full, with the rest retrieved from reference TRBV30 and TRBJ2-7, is SQTIHQWPATLVQPVGSPLSLECTVEGTSNPNLYWYRQAAGRGLQLLFYSVGIGQISSEVPQNLSASRPQDRQFILSSKKLLLSDSGFYLCAWSVLRDRGFHEQYFGPGTRLTVT.